Below, 14 T cell receptor beta chains from the same sample are listed, as sequenced in a study of T cells in Graves' hyperthyroidism and ophthalmopathy. Amplification of TCR beta CDR3 regions used RNA as the template. RT-PCR in the first round (using the HTBI primer set) targeted the TCR CDR3. A single record per CDR3 protein comes from TCRdb applying MiXCR to the multiplex PCR reads. The data hold fewer than 450,000 distinct CDR3 sequences, with 15% to 20% observed a single time. Sequencing used blood. The receptor set was obtained from a woman aged 30 to 39 with Graves' hyperthyroidism that later progressed to Graves' ophthalmopathy.

This clonotype was recorded at least ten times. The genes are TRBV20-1 and TRBJ1-5; D not resolved. The CDR3 has 16 amino acids. Trimming took 2 bases from V and 4 from J, leaving 18 bases between them. Germline V gene data show CDR1 as DFQATT and CDR2 as SNEGSKA (reference sequence). The CDR3: CSARRFGSGNNQPQHF. The CDR3, as DNA: TGCAGTGCTAGAAGGTTCGGATCGGGGAATAATCAGCCCCAGCATTTT.

This clonotype was recorded at least ten times. This chain links TRBV28 with TRBJ2-7, with 8 bases that match TRBD2. Germline V gives CDR1 MDHEN, CDR2 SYDVKM. V lost 3 bases and J lost 2; bases outside the gene matches: 6. CDR3 length: 15 residues. CDR3 nucleotide sequence: TGTGCCAGCAGTTTCATCGGGGGGGTAGCCTACGAGCAGTACTTC. Amino acids: CASSFIGGVAYEQYF.

Only a few counts were recorded for this clonotype. This chain joins TRBV3-1 and TRBJ2-5; D remains unclear. V lost 0 bases, J lost 0 bases, and 8 bases lay in between. CDR1 is LGHDT, CDR2 YNNKEL, per germline (reference sequence). This CDR3 comprises 15 residues. The CDR3 sequence: CASSQESAYQETQYF. The CDR3 nucleotides are TGTGCCAGCAGCCAAGAAAGCGCGTACCAAGAGACCCAGTACTTC.

The table lists this clonotype with a few counts. The rearrangement links TRBV13 to TRBJ2-3; D assignment may be TRBD1 or TRBD2 (5 bases each). Germline V gene data show CDR1 as PRHDT and CDR2 as FYEKMQ (reference sequence). The length of the CDR3 is 16 residues. V lost 5 bases and J 0 bases, leaving 15 bases between the germline ends. The CDR3 region is CASSLFSGASTDTQYF. The CDR3 region has the DNA TGTGCCAGCAGCCTTTTTTCCGGGGCAAGCACAGATACGCAGTATTTT.

This clonotype was observed a handful of times. This sequence joins TRBV5-5 and TRBJ1-4; D is ambiguous. There are 15 residues in the CDR3. V shed 0 bases and J shed 4 bases, with 10 bases lying between them. Per germline, CDR1 SGHKS and CDR2 YYEKEE (reference sequence). The CDR3 nucleotides read TGTGCCAGCAGCTTGGACGGACTTAGTAATGAAAAACTGTTTTTT. This sequence encodes CASSLDGLSNEKLFF.

Note on this clonotype: One junction end does not reproduce the germline sequence, and a read error may be involved. The V gene is TRBV5-1, the J gene TRBJ2-7, with D possibly TRBD2 on 6 matching bases. This CDR3 has 19 amino acids. Per germline, CDR1 SGHRS and CDR2 YFSETQ. The CDR3 DNA reads TGTGCCAGCAGCTCATCGGGTTCTAGCGCCTGGGGGTACTGCTACGAGCAGTACTTC. The encoded protein is CASSSSGSSAWGYCYEQYF.

This clonotype was counted many times. The rearrangement links TRBV27 to TRBJ2-7, with a possible D match to TRBD2 (5 bases). Trimming took 3 bases from V and 6 from J, leaving 9 bases between them. The CDR3 is 12 residues long. Germline CDR1 MNHEY, CDR2 SMNVEV (reference sequence). The CDR3 bases are TGTGCCAGCAGTTTTCCTGGAGGCGAGCAGTACTTC. This encodes CASSFPGGEQYF.

This clonotype was picked up many times. J is TRBJ1-1 and V is TRBV20-1, with no clear D. Germline V gene data show CDR1 as DFQATT and CDR2 as SNEGSKA (reference sequence). This CDR3 has 14 residues. V was clipped by 3 bases and J by 1 base, with 12 bases between them. CDR3 DNA: TGCAGTGCTAGCGAACAGTCAGCGAACACTGAAGCTTTCTTT. Translating it yields CSASEQSANTEAFF.

This clonotype was found many times. V is TRBV15 and J is TRBJ1-4; no firm D call. The ends were cut back, 0 bases at V and 7 bases at J, with 18 bases in the middle. Germline values: CDR1 LNHNV, CDR2 YYDKDF (reference sequence). The CDR3 length is 17 residues. The CDR3 coding sequence is TGTGCCACCAGCAGAGAACCAGGCGAGGGCGTTGGTGAAAAACTGTTTTTT. Translating it yields CATSREPGEGVGEKLFF.

The chain couples TRBV5-8 to TRBJ1-1; possible D gene TRBD1, 5 bases. The germline V gene encodes CDR1 SGHTS and CDR2 YDEGEE. The CDR3 is 15 residues long. Trimming shortened V by 4 bases and J by 5 bases, and 18 bases separated the two germline ends. The DNA of the CDR3 is TGTGCCAGCAGCCCTTCGCTAGGGGATTGGACTGAAGCTTTCTTT. Translation: CASSPSLGDWTEAFF.

This clonotype was seen a handful of times. The chain recombines TRBV28 with TRBJ1-2; no firm D call. The CDR3 contains 13 residues. V lost 3 bases and J lost 4, with 9 bases in between. The germline gives CDR1 MDHEN, CDR2 SYDVKM. CDR3 residues: CASSFNGPYGYTF. The CDR3 bases are TGTGCCAGCAGTTTTAACGGACCCTATGGCTACACCTTC.

The rearrangement uses TRBV5-1 and TRBJ2-2; 10 bases align to TRBD1. Germline CDR1 is SGHRS and CDR2 is YFSETQ. This CDR3 comprises 16 residues. V lost 4 bases, J lost 4 bases, and 7 bases stayed unmatched. CDR3 sequence reads: CASSPQTGGLTGELFF. The CDR3 coding sequence is TGCGCCAGCAGCCCTCAGACAGGGGGCCTCACCGGGGAGCTGTTTTTT.

This clonotype was seen many times. The chain joins TRBV7-9 to TRBJ1-2; D unclear. Trimming took off 6 bases at V and 0 bases at J, with 17 bases between the two ends. Germline CDR1 SEHNR, CDR2 FQNEAQ (reference sequence). There are 16 residues in the CDR3. Here the CDR3 reads CASSSPSAAPNYGYTF. The CDR3 DNA is TGTGCCAGCAGTTCGCCATCGGCCGCACCTAACTATGGCTACACCTTC.

This clonotype was detected only a few times. The chain employs TRBV19 and TRBJ1-1; 10 positions match TRBD1. Germline V gene sequence: CDR1 LNHDA, CDR2 SQIVND (reference sequence). Trimming at V came to 1 base and at J to 4 bases, leaving 6 bases not matched to a gene. This CDR3 has 16 amino acids. CDR3 sequence (DNA): TGTGCCAGTAGTATAGCCCCGACAGGGGGCCCCACTGAAGCTTTCTTT. As protein: CASSIAPTGGPTEAFF.